A selection of T cell receptor beta chains follows, all from one sample in a study of blood T cell repertoires in COVID-19. This table comes from immunoSEQ multiplex PCR, and its TCRdb copy is limited to in-frame clones, with some not included. The sample lists fewer than 100,000 clones, 70% to 80% occurring once. The sample consisted of peripheral blood. The receptors come from a man aged 70-80 years with acute or convalescent COVID-19. The CDR3 runs from the conserved cysteine through the conserved F or W. A D gene is named only where the DNA matches it firmly. For some rows the clone size is stated as once, few or many, or as a class when expanded; others skip it.

v_call	j_call	clone_size	d_call	cdr3_aa	cdr3_nt
TRBV27	TRBJ2-3	.	TRBD1	CASSVRTGDTQYF	TGTGCCAGCAGTGTTCGAACAGGGGACACGCAGTATTTT
TRBV6-6	TRBJ2-3	.	.	CASRAGTDTQYF	TGTGCCAGCAGGGCGGGCACAGATACGCAGTATTTT
TRBV7-9	TRBJ1-5	once	TRBD1	CASSLGGQGRSPQHF	TGTGCCAGCAGCTTAGGGGGACAGGGTCGTTCGCCCCAGCATTTT
TRBV9	TRBJ2-2	.	TRBD2	CASSVGTSVGGELFF	TGTGCCAGCAGCGTGGGGACTAGCGTAGGCGGGGAGCTGTTTTTT
TRBV10-3	TRBJ2-7	.	TRBD2	CATGLAGEQYF	TGTGCCACCGGACTAGCGGGAGAGCAGTACTTC
TRBV4-2	TRBJ1-2	.	TRBD1	CASSQGDRDAYGYTF	TGTGCCAGCAGCCAAGGGGACAGGGACGCCTATGGCTACACCTTC
TRBV6-4	TRBJ2-1	.	TRBD2	CASSDSTSGSDEQFF	TGTGCCAGCAGTGACTCGACTAGCGGGAGTGATGAGCAGTTCTTC
TRBV25-1	TRBJ1-2	.	.	CASSEGAYAYGYTF	TGTGCCAGCAGTGAGGGGGCGTATGCCTATGGCTACACCTTC
TRBV2	TRBJ2-7	.	.	CAGGRETGGSYEQYF	TGTGCCGGCGGCAGGGAAACAGGCGGCTCCTACGAGCAGTACTTC
TRBV28	TRBJ1-2	.	TRBD1	CASSLGTDTYNYGYTF	TGTGCCAGCAGTTTAGGGACAGACACTTATAACTATGGCTACACCTTC
TRBV7-2	TRBJ2-5	.	.	CASSPQYQETQYF	TGTGCCAGCAGCCCCCAGTACCAAGAGACCCAGTACTTC
TRBV2	TRBJ1-2	.	TRBD1	CASGQGASYGYTF	TGTGCCAGTGGACAGGGGGCGTCCTATGGCTACACCTTC
TRBV7-2	TRBJ1-1	.	TRBD1	CASSLPGGNTEAFF	TGTGCCAGCAGCTTACCAGGGGGCAACACTGAAGCTTTCTTT
TRBV6-5	TRBJ1-2	once	.	CASSRDIRYGYTF	TGTGCCAGCAGCCGGGACATCCGCTATGGCTACACCTTC
TRBV5-1	TRBJ2-7	many	.	CASSLEGGMVGRYEQYF	TGCGCCAGCAGCCTCGAAGGGGGCATGGTCGGGAGATATGAGCAGTACTTC
TRBV19	TRBJ1-6	once	TRBD1	CASTPGQGTPLHF	TGTGCCAGTACCCCGGGACAGGGTACACCCCTCCACTTT
TRBV9	TRBJ2-5	few	TRBD1	CASSVDTGGRETQYF	TGTGCCAGCAGCGTAGATACAGGGGGAAGGGAGACCCAGTACTTC
TRBV7-9	TRBJ1-1	.	.	CASSFDSNTEAFF	TGTGCCAGCAGCTTCGACAGTAACACTGAAGCTTTCTTT
TRBV19	TRBJ1-2	once	TRBD1	CASSNDRGRGYGYTF	TGTGCCAGTAGTAACGACAGGGGGCGAGGCTATGGCTACACCTTC
TRBV7-9	TRBJ1-1	.	.	CASSQTPRQAAFF	TGTGCCAGCAGCCAAACTCCCCGGCAGGCGGCTTTCTTT
TRBV28	TRBJ1-6	.	TRBD1	CASSLAGTGVSF	TGTGCCAGCAGCTTGGCCGGGACAGGGGTTTCCTTT
TRBV6-5	TRBJ2-7	.	TRBD1	CASRGQGSLSYEQYF	TGTGCCAGCAGGGGACAGGGGTCCCTCTCCTACGAGCAGTACTTC
TRBV5-1	TRBJ2-6	.	.	CASSLFRSGANVLTF	TGCGCCAGCAGCCTGTTCCGCTCTGGGGCCAACGTCCTGACTTTC
TRBV5-1	TRBJ2-7	.	TRBD2	CASSLGPSGSKFEQYF	TGCGCCAGCAGCTTGGGTCCCAGCGGGAGTAAATTCGAGCAGTACTTC
TRBV5-5	TRBJ2-7	.	.	CASSLAVYEQYF	TGTGCCAGCAGCTTGGCCGTCTACGAGCAGTACTTC
TRBV30	TRBJ2-1	.	.	CACPIGQTLSDEQFF	TGTGCCTGCCCTATCGGACAGACCCTCTCGGATGAGCAGTTCTTC
TRBV1	TRBJ2-3	.	.	CTSSPTDTLTDTQYF	TGCACCAGCAGCCCCACGGACACTCTCACAGATACGCAGTATTTT
TRBV25-1	TRBJ1-4	.	.	CASSGFFQGANEKLFF	TGTGCCAGCAGTGGGTTCTTCCAAGGGGCTAATGAAAAACTGTTTTTT
TRBV7-2	TRBJ2-2	.	.	CASSLSQANTGELFF	TGTGCCAGCAGCTTAAGCCAGGCGAACACCGGGGAGCTGTTTTTT
TRBV10-2	TRBJ2-1	.	TRBD2	CASSGPVTSGASYNEQFF	TGCGCCAGCAGTGGCCCGGTGACTAGCGGGGCCTCCTACAATGAGCAGTTCTTC
TRBV11-3	TRBJ2-1	once	TRBD1	CASSVRQGPYNEQFF	TGTGCCAGCAGCGTAAGACAGGGACCCTACAATGAGCAGTTCTTC
TRBV7-2	TRBJ2-7	.	.	CASSLVYSRLEYF	TGTGCCAGCAGCTTAGTGTACAGCCGCCTGGAGTACTTC
TRBV30	TRBJ2-5	few	.	CAWSPMGGRQETQYF	TGTGCCTGGAGTCCCATGGGGGGAAGGCAAGAGACCCAGTACTTC
TRBV5-5	TRBJ1-1	.	TRBD1	CASSLGTGTVWAFF	TGTGCCAGCAGCTTAGGGACAGGGACGGTTTGGGCTTTCTTT
TRBV7-2	TRBJ1-2	few	.	CASSVRNQGYGYTF	TGTGCCAGCAGCGTCAGGAACCAGGGCTATGGCTACACCTTC
TRBV2	TRBJ2-7	.	.	CASSESGSLYEQYF	TGTGCCAGCAGTGAAAGTGGTAGTCTTTACGAGCAGTACTTC
TRBV11-3	TRBJ1-3	.	TRBD1	CASSVRGTAGNTIYF	TGTGCCAGCAGCGTCCGCGGGACAGCCGGAAACACCATATATTTT
TRBV6-5	TRBJ1-2	.	.	CASSLSAAYGYTF	TGTGCCAGCAGTTTAAGCGCCGCCTATGGCTACACCTTC
TRBV27	TRBJ1-5	.	.	CASSPFIRGGQPQHF	TGTGCCAGCAGTCCCTTTATAAGGGGAGGTCAGCCCCAGCATTTT
TRBV3-1/TRBV3-2	TRBJ2-7	.	.	CASSPRDGRDWSEQYF	TGTGCCAGCAGCCCCCGGGATGGGCGGGATTGGAGCGAGCAGTACTTC
TRBV6-6	TRBJ2-1	once	.	CASSYPPGHPYNEQFF	TGTGCCAGCAGTTATCCACCGGGACACCCCTACAATGAGCAGTTCTTC
TRBV19	TRBJ1-4	few	TRBD1	CASSPDRALNEKLFF	TGTGCCAGTAGCCCTGACAGGGCTCTTAATGAAAAACTGTTTTTT
TRBV2	TRBJ1-4	.	.	CASSEWREKLFF	TGTGCCAGCAGTGAATGGAGAGAAAAACTGTTTTTT
TRBV7-3	TRBJ2-3	.	TRBD1	CASSPGWGQGGVDTQYF	TGTGCCAGCAGCCCTGGGTGGGGACAGGGCGGGGTAGATACGCAGTATTTT
TRBV4-3	TRBJ1-2	few	.	CASSQGVGGNYGYTF	TGCGCCAGCAGCCAAGGGGTAGGCGGGAACTATGGCTACACCTTC
TRBV13	TRBJ2-5	.	TRBD1	CASSPRTGRETQYF	TGTGCCAGCAGCCCCAGGACAGGGAGAGAGACCCAGTACTTC
TRBV5-6	TRBJ2-3	.	.	CASSPTPGTDTQYF	TGTGCCAGCAGCCCGACTCCAGGGACAGATACGCAGTATTTT
TRBV24-1	TRBJ2-2	.	.	CATTTRTNTGELFF	TGTGCCACCACGACACGAACGAACACCGGGGAGCTGTTTTTT
TRBV21-1	TRBJ2-2	.	.	CASSKIRRGRGAGELFF	TGTGCCAGCAGCAAAATACGGCGGGGCAGGGGGGCCGGGGAGCTGTTTTTT
TRBV11-2	TRBJ1-5	once	.	CASSLDRGGNQPQHF	TGTGCCAGCAGCTTAGATCGGGGAGGGAATCAGCCCCAGCATTTT
TRBV7-2	TRBJ1-1	.	.	CASSRQGFEAFF	TGTGCCAGCAGCCGTCAGGGTTTTGAAGCTTTCTTT
TRBV27	TRBJ1-5	.	TRBD1	CASSDRGQPQHF	TGTGCCAGCAGCGACAGGGGGCAGCCCCAGCATTTT
TRBV7-2	TRBJ1-2	many	TRBD1	CASSFRQGQNYGYTF	TGTGCCAGCAGCTTCCGACAGGGGCAAAACTATGGCTACACCTTC
TRBV3-1/TRBV3-2	TRBJ1-1	few	.	CASSPPGGRNVLEAFF	TGTGCCAGCAGCCCCCCCGGGGGGCGGAATGTACTTGAAGCTTTCTTT
TRBV3-1/TRBV3-2	TRBJ2-2	.	TRBD2	CASSQEGGRGTGELFF	TGTGCCAGCAGCCAAGAGGGCGGGAGAGGCACCGGGGAGCTGTTTTTT
TRBV23-1	TRBJ2-7	.	.	CASSPSSGGMAYEQYF	TGCGCCAGCAGTCCTTCGTCCGGGGGAATGGCCTACGAGCAGTACTTC
TRBV4-3	TRBJ1-2	few	TRBD1	CASSQDLTGGVGGYTF	TGCGCCAGCAGCCAAGACTTGACAGGGGGAGTCGGGGGCTACACCTTC
TRBV6-6	TRBJ2-7	.	.	CASTEKGGSYEQYF	TGTGCCAGCACAGAAAAAGGGGGATCCTACGAGCAGTACTTC
TRBV7-9	TRBJ1-1	.	.	CASSLVEETGNTEAFF	TGTGCCAGCAGCTTAGTTGAGGAGACGGGGAACACTGAAGCTTTCTTT